The 19 T cell receptor beta chains given below trace back to one sample, sequenced in a study of Tregs in tolerant kidney transplant recipients. Data came from immunoSEQ multiplex PCR; TCRdb stores just in-frame clones and leaves some out. In the table there are some 66,000 clones, 92% of which are singletons. Specimen: CD8+ T cells from blood, collected before the transplant. These TCRs come from a human donor who received a combined kidney and bone marrow transplant.

The chain recombines TRBV4-3 with TRBJ2-6; unclear D gene. The CDR3 has 14 residues. V was trimmed by 6 bases and J by 0 bases, leaving 6 bases between them. Germline V CDR1 and CDR2: LGHNA, YSLEER. CDR3 bases: TGCGCCAGCAGAGCATTCTCTGGGGCCAACGTCCTGACTTTC. It encodes CASRAFSGANVLTF.

The CDR3 loop reads CASSLTIGDSNQPQHF. The CDR3 nucleotides are TGTGCCAGCAGCCTAACCATAGGGGATTCCAATCAGCCCCAGCATTTT. The rearrangement links TRBV7-9 to TRBJ1-5; D perhaps matches TRBD1 (5 bases). CDR3 size: 16 residues. The ends were cut back, 5 bases at V and 3 bases at J, with 17 bases in the middle. Germline V gene sequence: CDR1 SEHNR, CDR2 FQNEAQ (reference sequence).

The V gene is TRBV7-9, the J gene TRBJ2-7, with TRBD1 as a possible D gene (5 bases). The CDR3 has 13 residues. The V and J ends lost 4 bases and 3 bases respectively, with 10 bases between them. The germline CDR1 and CDR2 sequences are SEHNR and FQNEAQ (reference sequence). This CDR3 is CASSSQTGYEQYF. The CDR3 DNA is TGTGCCAGCAGCTCACAAACAGGCTACGAGCAGTACTTC.

J is TRBJ1-2 and V is TRBV9; D unresolved. The CDR3 length is 15 residues. V was pared by 1 base and J by 2 bases, with 12 bases between. Germline loops: CDR1 SGDLS, CDR2 YYNGEE. The CDR3 region is CASSVTDRINYGYTF. The CDR3 DNA reads as TGTGCCAGCAGCGTAACAGATCGTATAAACTATGGCTACACCTTC.

V gene TRBV6-6 combines with J gene TRBJ2-7; the D is unclear. The length of the CDR3 is 13 residues. V lost 0 bases and J lost 3, with 6 bases in between. CDR1 and CDR2 (germline): MNHNY, SVGAGI (reference sequence). The CDR3 region is CASSYSQNYEQYF. As DNA, the CDR3 is TGTGCCAGCAGTTACTCCCAGAACTACGAGCAGTACTTC.

This CDR3 is CASSIGQGAPEAFF. CDR3 nucleotides: TGTGCCAGTAGTATAGGACAGGGGGCCCCTGAAGCTTTCTTT. The chain is built from TRBV19 and TRBJ1-1, with 10 bases that match TRBD1. The CDR3 loop spans 14 amino acids. With V trimmed by 1 base and J by 6 bases, 2 bases remained unmatched. The germline CDR1 and CDR2 sequences are LNHDA and SQIVND (reference sequence).

The chain uses TRBV15 and TRBJ1-1; 7 nucleotides line up with TRBD1. J gave up 0 bases and V 2 bases, and 9 bases lay outside the gene matches. CDR1 and CDR2 (germline): LNHNV, YYDKDF (reference sequence). The CDR3 is 17 amino acids. CDR3 nucleotides: TGTGCCACCAGCAGACCGGGACAGACTCTATTGAACACTGAAGCTTTCTTT. This translates into CATSRPGQTLLNTEAFF.

CDR3 nucleotides: TGTGCCATCAGTGAGTTGGGGACTTCCTACGAGCAGTACTTC. This codes for CAISELGTSYEQYF. The J gene is TRBJ2-7, the V gene TRBV10-3; the D gene is possibly TRBD2 (6 bases). V was clipped by 1 base and J by 1 base, with 8 bases between them. The CDR3 runs to 14 residues. Per germline, CDR1 ENHRY and CDR2 SYGVKD.

The chain employs TRBV7-9 and TRBJ1-2; 10 bases match TRBD1. The CDR3 runs 15 residues. CDR1 and CDR2 (germline): SEHNR, FQNEAQ (reference sequence). J gave up 8 bases and V 5 bases, and 11 bases lay outside the gene matches. The CDR3 spells CASSQRPGTGEGYTF. Here the CDR3 DNA reads TGTGCCAGCAGCCAACGCCCCGGGACAGGGGAGGGCTACACCTTC.

The chain combines TRBV5-4 with TRBJ1-1, with a weak D call TRBD1 (6 bases). The germline gives CDR1 SGHNT, CDR2 YYREEE (reference sequence). Trimming removed 1 base at V and 1 base at J, with 11 bases between. The CDR3 runs to 15 residues. The CDR3 region is CASSLRGGPNTEAFF. The CDR3 nucleotides are TGTGCCAGCAGCTTGAGAGGGGGTCCGAACACTGAAGCTTTCTTT.

The genes are TRBV7-9 and TRBJ1-2; maybe TRBD1 (6 bases). Trimming stripped 2 bases from V and 4 bases from J, with 11 bases between. CDR3 size: 14 residues. Germline V gene lookup returns CDR1 SEHNR and CDR2 FQNEAQ (reference sequence). CDR3 amino acids: CASSLTTDSYGYTF. The CDR3, as DNA: TGTGCCAGCAGCTTAACCACGGACAGCTATGGCTACACCTTC.

This clone appeared a single time. The CDR3 nucleotides read TGCGCCAGCAGCCAAGAAGAACGACAGGGGGCGGGGGGCTACGAGCAGTACTTC. The encoded protein is CASSQEERQGAGGYEQYF. This chain joins TRBV4-1 and TRBJ2-7; 10 nucleotides agree with TRBD1. The germline V gene has CDR1 MGHRA and CDR2 YSYEKL. The CDR3 has 18 residues. V was clipped by 0 bases and J by 3 bases; unmatched bases: 11.

The CDR3 loop reads CASSTGQAGYEQYF. Here the CDR3 DNA reads TGTGCCAGCAGCACAGGACAGGCCGGCTACGAGCAGTACTTC. V gene TRBV7-9 combines with J gene TRBJ2-7, with 7 bases fitting TRBD1. Trimming took 5 bases from V and 3 from J; bases not matched to a gene: 7. Looked up from germline, CDR1 is SEHNR and CDR2 is FQNEAQ (reference sequence). This CDR3 contains 14 residues.

The rearrangement uses TRBV30 and TRBJ1-3; the match to TRBD1 covers 9 bases. The germline V gene encodes CDR1 GTSNPN and CDR2 SVGIG (reference sequence). Trimming cost V 3 bases and J 3 bases; bases outside gene matches: 6. The CDR3 spans 15 residues. CDR3 protein: CAWSAGQGGGNTIYF. The CDR3 DNA reads as TGTGCCTGGAGCGCGGGACAGGGAGGTGGAAACACCATATATTTT.

V is TRBV4-2 and J is TRBJ2-1; D is perhaps TRBD1 (5 bases). Germline loops: CDR1 LGHNA, CDR2 YNFKEQ. This CDR3 is built from 14 residues. The V end was cut by 1 base, the J end by 8 bases, with 12 bases between. Here the CDR3 reads CASSQGQMAYEQFF. CDR3 nucleotide sequence: TGTGCCAGCAGCCAAGGACAGATGGCCTATGAGCAGTTCTTC.

The rearrangement joins TRBV5-6 to TRBJ2-7, with a tentative D call TRBD2 (6 bases). The CDR3 is 15 residues long. V lost 4 bases to trimming and J lost 6 bases, with 20 bases between them. Germline CDR1 reads SGHDT; CDR2 reads YYEEEE. In nucleotides, the CDR3 is TGTGCCAGCAGCCGACCACGCGGAGGGGTGGTCGAGCAGTACTTC. Amino acid sequence: CASSRPRGGVVEQYF.

The chain joins TRBV6-5 to TRBJ1-2, with TRBD1 identical over 7 bases. V gave up 6 bases and J gave up 2 bases; unmatched junction bases: 3. CDR1 MNHEY and CDR2 SVGAGI come from the germline V gene. The CDR3 has 13 residues. The CDR3 loop is CASRLGQNYGYTF. Written as DNA, the CDR3 is TGTGCCAGCAGACTGGGACAGAACTATGGCTACACCTTC.

This clone was picked up one time. V gene TRBV7-7 combines with J gene TRBJ2-1, with 10 bases fitting TRBD2. J lost 7 bases, V lost 5 bases, and 11 bases had no gene match. Germline CDR1 is SSHAT and CDR2 is FNYEAQ (reference sequence). The CDR3 length is 16 residues. Here the CDR3 DNA reads TGTGCCAGCAGCCGGTTCTCTAGCGGGAGAGGTAATGAGCAGTTCTTC. This codes for CASSRFSSGRGNEQFF.

This clone was found a few times. V usage is TRBV29-1 and J usage is TRBJ2-1, with a weak D call TRBD1 (7 bases). The germline CDR1 and CDR2 sequences are SQVTM and ANQGSEA. The CDR3 sequence is 14 residues long. Trimming removed 7 bases from V and 9 bases from J, with 22 bases in between. The CDR3 DNA follows: TGCAGCGCCTGGACCGCGGGACAGTCCAGTGAGCAGTTCTTC. Its translation is CSAWTAGQSSEQFF.